These 29 T cell receptor beta chains originate from one sample sequenced in a study of molecular identifiers for immune sequencing clone quantification. TCRdb used MiXCR to reprocess the PCR reads, holding one entry per CDR3 protein. The sample records nearly 650,000 distinct CDR3 sequences, 25% being singletons. The sequenced sample was naive CD8+ T cells from blood, with Jurkat cell RNA spiked in. Noted subset: FACS-sorted CD8+CD4-CCR7+CD45RA+ naive T cells. The receptor set was obtained from a human donor in good health. Some libraries in this study had Jurkat cell RNA spiked in.

In this sample, this clonotype turned up a few times. This chain connects TRBV6-2 or TRBV6-3 to TRBJ2-1, with D possibly TRBD2 on 5 matching bases. With 8 bases removed from V and 6 bases from J, the gap between germline ends came to 20 bases. The CDR3 has 15 residues. The germline CDR1 and CDR2 sequences are MNHEY and SVGEGT. DNA of the CDR3: TGTGCCAGCCGACCGCTTTTGGGAGAGAGCAATGAGCAGTTCTTC. Protein product: CASRPLLGESNEQFF.

The rearrangement links TRBV23-1 to TRBJ2-1; D perhaps matches TRBD1 (6 bases). TRBV23-1 is an ORF, with its function uncertain. Deletions cut 2 bases from V and 4 bases from J, with 12 bases between. This CDR3 spans 15 amino acids. The CDR3 is CASSQLRDKYNEQFF. As DNA, the CDR3 is TGCGCCAGCAGTCAACTCCGGGACAAATACAATGAGCAGTTCTTC.

This clonotype was seen many times. CDR3 loop: CASSDWDSVIQETQYF. The CDR3 DNA reads TGTGCCAGCAGTGATTGGGACAGCGTCATCCAAGAGACCCAGTACTTC. V gene TRBV2 combines with J gene TRBJ2-5, with TRBD1 identical over 7 bases. The trim removed 3 bases at V and 1 base at J, leaving 8 bases unmatched. The CDR3 sequence is 16 residues long. Germline V lookup: CDR1 SNHLY, CDR2 FYNNEI.

This clonotype was seen ten or more times. The chain uses TRBV9 and TRBJ2-3; TRBD2 is a possible D gene (6 bases). The V and J ends lost 0 bases and 4 bases respectively, with 15 bases between them. Germline CDR1 and CDR2: SGDLS and YYNGEE. The CDR3 length is 16 residues. The CDR3 here is CASSVGGGLLADTQYF. The CDR3 DNA follows: TGTGCCAGCAGCGTAGGTGGAGGGCTCCTCGCAGATACGCAGTATTTT. The complete variable domain, with remaining parts taken from reference TRBV9 and TRBJ2-3, reads DSGVTQTPKHLITATGQRVTLRCSPRSGDLSVYWYQQSLDQGLQFLIQYYNGEERAKGNILERFSAQQFPDLHSELNLSSLELGDSALYFCASSVGGGLLADTQYFGPGTRLTVL.

This clonotype was seen ten or more times. The chain uses TRBV20-1 and TRBJ2-4, with TRBD2 as a possible D gene (7 bases). Trimming removed 0 bases from V and 6 bases from J, with 18 bases in between. The CDR3 is 16 residues long. CDR1 is DFQATT, CDR2 SNEGSKA, per germline (reference sequence). The CDR3 region has the DNA TGCAGTGCTAGAGATCGGGGGGCAGCCTCTACAAACATTCAGTACTTC. Its protein product is CSARDRGAASTNIQYF.

Ten or more counts support this clonotype. The chain is built from TRBV19 and TRBJ1-5; 8 nucleotides match TRBD1. The ends lost 9 bases at V and 9 bases at J; junction bases unmatched: 7. The CDR3 has 12 amino acids. CDR1 LNHDA and CDR2 SQIVND come from the germline V gene (reference sequence). Here the CDR3 reads CASTGGGLPQHF. CDR3 nucleotides: TGTGCCAGCACAGGGGGAGGGCTGCCCCAGCATTTT.

This clonotype was recorded a few times. The chain links TRBV6-1 to TRBJ2-7; D is uncertain. Deletions cut 8 bases from V and 2 bases from J, with 13 bases between. Germline V gene lookup returns CDR1 MNHNS and CDR2 SASEGT. The CDR3 is made up of 13 amino acids. CDR3 nucleotides: TGTGCCAGCCGAGAGGACGGAGCCTACGAGCAGTACTTC. Protein product: CASREDGAYEQYF.

V is TRBV19 and J is TRBJ1-5; D perhaps matches TRBD1 (5 bases). The end of the DNA aligns better with TRBJ2-3, so the J call may be wrong. The CDR3 totals 13 residues. Germline V gene sequence: CDR1 LNHDA, CDR2 SQIVND (reference sequence). The CDR3 coding sequence is TGTGCCAGTAGTAATGCAGGGCATCAGCCCCAGTATTTT. It is translated as CASSNAGHQPQYF.

This clonotype was detected ten times or more. The chain links TRBV6-5 to TRBJ2-3; either TRBD1 or TRBD2 may supply D (6 bases each). The CDR3 spans 16 residues. CDR1 MNHEY and CDR2 SVGAGI come from the germline V gene. The V gene lost 0 bases and the J gene lost 5 bases, with 15 bases spanning the gap. DNA for the CDR3: TGTGCCAGCAGTTACTCGGGGGGCAGAGTGGGAGATACGCAGTATTTT. It yields the protein CASSYSGGRVGDTQYF.

With regard to this clonotype: Lacking the conserved final phenylalanine or tryptophan, this CDR3 likely reflects a read error. This chain links TRBV29-1 with TRBJ2-7, with D possibly TRBD1 on 5 matching bases. Trimming pared 4 bases from V and 6 bases from J, leaving 13 bases between. Germline loops: CDR1 SQVTM, CDR2 ANQGSEA. The CDR3 contains 12 residues. CDR3 protein: CSVAGFQGEQYL. The CDR3, as DNA: TGCAGCGTTGCAGGGTTCCAGGGCGAGCAGTACCTC.

Many counts were recorded for this clonotype. The rearrangement joins TRBV12-3 or TRBV12-4 to TRBJ2-5; 11 nucleotides align to TRBD2. V lost 4 bases, J lost 4 bases, and 5 bases stayed unmatched. The CDR3 runs to 15 residues. Written as DNA, the CDR3 is TGTGCCAGCAGTTCAGGGACTAGCGGCCCAGAGACCCAGTACTTC. It yields the protein CASSSGTSGPETQYF.

This clonotype was picked up many times. The V and J genes are TRBV2 and TRBJ2-7, with D perhaps matching TRBD1 or TRBD2 (6 bases each). Germline CDR1 and CDR2: SNHLY and FYNNEI. Trimming left V 7 bases short and J 4 bases short, with 8 bases between. This CDR3 region has 11 residues. CDR3 nucleotides: TGTGCCAGCAAGGGGGGTTACGAGCAGTACTTC. Protein sequence: CASKGGYEQYF.

This clonotype was seen only a few times. The chain couples TRBV7-9 to TRBJ2-3; 7 bases agree with TRBD1. Per the germline V gene, CDR1 is SEHNR and CDR2 is FQNEAQ (reference sequence). The CDR3 length is 14 residues. Trimming cost V 5 bases and J 4 bases; bases outside gene matches: 6. The CDR3 is CASSPWDSPDTQYF. DNA of the CDR3: TGTGCCAGCAGCCCCTGGGACAGCCCAGATACGCAGTATTTT.

The chain has TRBV29-1 and TRBJ2-1; 8 bases map to TRBD2. Trimming at V came to 4 bases and at J to 4 bases, leaving 12 bases not matched to a gene. The germline CDR1 and CDR2 sequences are SQVTM and ANQGSEA. This CDR3 spans 16 amino acids. The CDR3 DNA sequence: TGCAGCGTTGCACCGACCCCGGGGGGGGGGTACAATGAGCAGTTCTTC. This sequence encodes CSVAPTPGGGYNEQFF.

This clonotype has just a few counts. In nucleotides, the CDR3 is TGTGCCACCAGTGACCCGACTAGCGGGATCTACGAGCAGTACTTC. This translates into CATSDPTSGIYEQYF. The chain combines TRBV24-1 with TRBJ2-7, with 11 bases identical to TRBD2. The CDR3 contains 15 residues. CDR1 is KGHDR and CDR2 is SFDVKD in the germline V gene. V lost 4 bases, J lost 3 bases, and 4 bases stayed unmatched.

The V call is TRBV7-8, the J call TRBJ2-3, with TRBD2 as a possible D gene (6 bases). The CDR3 loop spans 17 amino acids. Germline values: CDR1 SGHVS, CDR2 FQNEAQ. The ends were cut back, 5 bases at V and 4 bases at J, with 22 bases in the middle. CDR3 coding DNA: TGTGCCAGCAGCGTCCATCTTGGGCGGGGATTCCCAGATACGCAGTATTTT. Translating it yields CASSVHLGRGFPDTQYF.

This clonotype was seen a handful of times. V usage is TRBV20-1 and J usage is TRBJ1-2; D is uncertain. V lost 2 bases and J lost 6, with 13 bases in between. The CDR3 consists of 13 residues. Looked up from germline, CDR1 is DFQATT and CDR2 is SNEGSKA (reference sequence). The DNA for the CDR3 is TGCAGTGCTAGAAATCCCTCTAGGCATGGCTACACCTTC. This translates into CSARNPSRHGYTF.

This clonotype was recorded many times. The genes are TRBV11-2 and TRBJ1-1; D unclear. The germline V and J ends were trimmed by 0 bases and 5 bases, with 10 bases remaining between them. The CDR3 covers 14 residues. Per germline, CDR1 SGHAT and CDR2 FQNNGV. The CDR3 DNA is TGTGCCAGCAGCTTAGAAATAGGTGTAACTGAAGCTTTCTTT. Translation: CASSLEIGVTEAFF. Supplemented by reference TRBV11-2 and TRBJ1-1, the full variable domain reads EAGVAQSPRYKIIEKRQSVAFWCNPISGHATLYWYQQILGQGPKLLIQFQNNGVVDDSQLPKDRFSAERLKGVDSTLKIQPAKLEDSAVYLCASSLEIGVTEAFFGQGTRLTVV.

This clonotype showed up many times. This chain joins TRBV5-5 and TRBJ1-1, with 7 bases aligning to TRBD1. J was trimmed by 6 bases and V by 0 bases; bases with no gene match: 11. CDR3 length equals 16 residues. In germline, CDR1 is SGHKS, CDR2 YYEKEE (reference sequence). For the CDR3, the DNA is TGTGCCAGCAGCTTGGATGGGTACAGGGGAGACGCTGAAGCTTTCTTT. Amino acids: CASSLDGYRGDAEAFF.

Details on this clonotype: Just one base apart from a much larger clone, this may be a read error. The CDR3 spells CASSLGQTNNGYTF. CDR3 bases: TGCGCCAGCAGCCTGGGACAGACTAACAATGGCTACACCTTC. This chain connects TRBV5-1 to TRBJ1-2, with 7 nucleotides matching TRBD1. CDR1 and CDR2 (germline): SGHRS, YFSETQ. The CDR3 runs to 14 residues.

This clonotype was seen a few times. The V gene is TRBV19, the J gene TRBJ2-2; the match to TRBD2 covers 8 bases. CDR3 size: 16 residues. Trimming removed 6 bases from V and 6 bases from J; junction bases left unmatched: 12. Germline V CDR1 and CDR2: LNHDA, SQIVND (reference sequence). CDR3 bases: TGTGCCAGTAGAGAAGTAGCGGGGAGGTCGGCCGGGGAGCTGTTTTTT. This codes for CASREVAGRSAGELFF.

This clonotype was picked up many times. The V call is TRBV29-1, the J call TRBJ2-7, with D perhaps TRBD2 (6 bases). The CDR3 runs 13 residues. V was clipped by 6 bases and J by 5 bases, with 17 bases between them. Germline loops: CDR1 SQVTM, CDR2 ANQGSEA. CDR3 protein: CSVERDSENEQYF. The CDR3 coding sequence is TGCAGCGTGGAAAGGGACTCAGAGAACGAGCAGTACTTC.

This clonotype was found a few times. V is TRBV5-1 and J is TRBJ1-5, with D unresolved. From germline, CDR1 is SGHRS and CDR2 YFSETQ. This CDR3 has 14 residues. Trimming took 0 bases from V and 4 from J, leaving 8 bases between them. CDR3: CASSLESANQPQHF. In DNA, the CDR3 is TGCGCCAGCAGCTTGGAATCGGCTAATCAGCCCCAGCATTTT. The full variable domain, its missing parts supplied by reference TRBV5-1 and TRBJ1-5, is KAGVTQTPRYLIKTRGQQVTLSCSPISGHRSVSWYQQTPGQGLQFLFEYFSETQRNKGNFPGRFSGRQFSNSRSEMNVSTLELGDSALYLCASSLESANQPQHFGDGTRLSIL.

This chain uses TRBV7-9 with TRBJ1-1; the D gene is possibly TRBD1 (5 bases). Germline CDR1 and CDR2: SEHNR and FQNEAQ (reference sequence). This CDR3 comprises 18 residues. Trimming left V 1 base short and J 0 bases short, with 18 bases between. CDR3 protein: CASSLVIRQGILNTEAFF. The CDR3 DNA reads TGTGCCAGCAGCTTAGTGATACGGCAGGGTATATTGAACACTGAAGCTTTCTTT. Using reference TRBV7-9 and TRBJ1-1 for the parts outside the CDR3, the full variable domain is DTGVSQNPRHKITKRGQNVTFRCDPISEHNRLYWYRQTLGQGPEFLTYFQNEAQLEKSRLLSDRFSAERPKGSFSTLEIQRTEQGDSAMYLCASSLVIRQGILNTEAFFGQGTRLTVV.

This clonotype is a singleton in its sample. A clone one base away is much larger, so this may be a read error. The rearrangement links TRBV9 to TRBJ1-1; 7 nucleotides line up with TRBD1. CDR1 is SGDLS, CDR2 YYNGEE, per germline. The CDR3 is 15 residues long. CDR3: CASGVKGQENTEAFF. The CDR3 DNA follows: TGTGCCAGCGGCGTAAAAGGACAGGAGAACACTGAAGCTTTCTTT.

This clonotype appeared a few times. V and J are TRBV9 and TRBJ2-5; the match to TRBD2 covers 9 bases. The CDR3 runs 17 residues. Germline assignment: CDR1 SGDLS and CDR2 YYNGEE. The trim removed 3 bases at V and 5 bases at J, leaving 14 bases unmatched. This CDR3 reads CASSEVAGVGYGETQYF. CDR3 DNA sequence: TGTGCCAGCAGCGAGGTAGCGGGAGTCGGCTACGGGGAGACCCAGTACTTC.

This clonotype was seen a handful of times. At one end the junction does not follow the germline gene, possibly because of a read error. The chain links TRBV7-6 to TRBJ2-1, with 10 bases fitting TRBD2. The germline V gene has CDR1 SGHVS and CDR2 FNYEAQ. CDR3 length equals 16 residues. The CDR3 bases are TGTGCCAGCAGCTTAGATCCTAGCGGGAGCCCAGATGAGCGGTTCTTC. Residues: CASSLDPSGSPDERFF.

There are a few counts of this clonotype. The chain couples TRBV5-5 to TRBJ2-5, with 11 bases fitting TRBD1. The CDR3 extends over 17 amino acids. Trimming cost V 1 base and J 5 bases; bases outside gene matches: 10. Germline V CDR1 and CDR2: SGHKS, YYEKEE (reference sequence). This CDR3 is CASSLPGQGAVGETQYF. The CDR3 nucleotides read TGTGCCAGCAGCTTGCCTGGACAGGGGGCAGTCGGGGAGACCCAGTACTTC.

This clonotype has a handful of counts. The chain uses TRBV29-1 and TRBJ1-3; D remains ambiguous. The CDR3 has 14 amino acids. CDR1 and CDR2 from the germline V gene are SQVTM and ANQGSEA. Trimming left V 4 bases short and J 0 bases short, with 10 bases between. CDR3 in DNA: TGCAGCGTTGTACCCCTTACCTCTGGAAACACCATATATTTT. Protein product: CSVVPLTSGNTIYF.